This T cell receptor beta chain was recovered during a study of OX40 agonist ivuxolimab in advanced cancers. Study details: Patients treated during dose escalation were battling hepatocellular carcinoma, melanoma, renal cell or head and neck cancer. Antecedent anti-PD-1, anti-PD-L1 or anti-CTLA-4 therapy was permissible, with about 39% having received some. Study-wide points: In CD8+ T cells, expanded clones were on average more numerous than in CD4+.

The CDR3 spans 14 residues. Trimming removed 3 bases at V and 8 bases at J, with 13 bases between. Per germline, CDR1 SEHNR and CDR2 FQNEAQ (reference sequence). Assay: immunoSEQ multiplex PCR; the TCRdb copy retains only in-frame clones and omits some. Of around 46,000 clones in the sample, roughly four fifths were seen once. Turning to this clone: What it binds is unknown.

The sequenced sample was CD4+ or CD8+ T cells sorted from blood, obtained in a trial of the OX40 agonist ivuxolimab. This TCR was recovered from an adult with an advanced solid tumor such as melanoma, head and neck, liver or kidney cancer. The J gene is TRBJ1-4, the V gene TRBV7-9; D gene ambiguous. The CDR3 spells CASSFGSPREKLFF. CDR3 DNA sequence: TGTGCCAGCAGCTTTGGCAGTCCTCGAGAAAAACTGTTTTTT. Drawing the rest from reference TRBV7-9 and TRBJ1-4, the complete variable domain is DTGVSQNPRHKITKRGQNVTFRCDPISEHNRLYWYRQTLGQGPEFLTYFQNEAQLEKSRLLSDRFSAERPKGSFSTLEIQRTEQGDSAMYLCASSFGSPREKLFFGSGTQLSVL.